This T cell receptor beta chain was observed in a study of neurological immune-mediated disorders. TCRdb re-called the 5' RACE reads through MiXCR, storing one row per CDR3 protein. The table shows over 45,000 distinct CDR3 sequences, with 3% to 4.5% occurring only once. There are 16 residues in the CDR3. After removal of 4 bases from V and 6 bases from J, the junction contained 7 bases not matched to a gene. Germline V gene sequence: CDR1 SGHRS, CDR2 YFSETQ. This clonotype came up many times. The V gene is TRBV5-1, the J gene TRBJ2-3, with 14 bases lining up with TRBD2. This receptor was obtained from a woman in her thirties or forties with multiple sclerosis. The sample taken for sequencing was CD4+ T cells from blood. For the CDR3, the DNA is TGCGCCAGCAGCCCGGGGACTAGCGGGGGAGTCGATACGCAGTATTTT. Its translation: CASSPGTSGGVDTQYF.